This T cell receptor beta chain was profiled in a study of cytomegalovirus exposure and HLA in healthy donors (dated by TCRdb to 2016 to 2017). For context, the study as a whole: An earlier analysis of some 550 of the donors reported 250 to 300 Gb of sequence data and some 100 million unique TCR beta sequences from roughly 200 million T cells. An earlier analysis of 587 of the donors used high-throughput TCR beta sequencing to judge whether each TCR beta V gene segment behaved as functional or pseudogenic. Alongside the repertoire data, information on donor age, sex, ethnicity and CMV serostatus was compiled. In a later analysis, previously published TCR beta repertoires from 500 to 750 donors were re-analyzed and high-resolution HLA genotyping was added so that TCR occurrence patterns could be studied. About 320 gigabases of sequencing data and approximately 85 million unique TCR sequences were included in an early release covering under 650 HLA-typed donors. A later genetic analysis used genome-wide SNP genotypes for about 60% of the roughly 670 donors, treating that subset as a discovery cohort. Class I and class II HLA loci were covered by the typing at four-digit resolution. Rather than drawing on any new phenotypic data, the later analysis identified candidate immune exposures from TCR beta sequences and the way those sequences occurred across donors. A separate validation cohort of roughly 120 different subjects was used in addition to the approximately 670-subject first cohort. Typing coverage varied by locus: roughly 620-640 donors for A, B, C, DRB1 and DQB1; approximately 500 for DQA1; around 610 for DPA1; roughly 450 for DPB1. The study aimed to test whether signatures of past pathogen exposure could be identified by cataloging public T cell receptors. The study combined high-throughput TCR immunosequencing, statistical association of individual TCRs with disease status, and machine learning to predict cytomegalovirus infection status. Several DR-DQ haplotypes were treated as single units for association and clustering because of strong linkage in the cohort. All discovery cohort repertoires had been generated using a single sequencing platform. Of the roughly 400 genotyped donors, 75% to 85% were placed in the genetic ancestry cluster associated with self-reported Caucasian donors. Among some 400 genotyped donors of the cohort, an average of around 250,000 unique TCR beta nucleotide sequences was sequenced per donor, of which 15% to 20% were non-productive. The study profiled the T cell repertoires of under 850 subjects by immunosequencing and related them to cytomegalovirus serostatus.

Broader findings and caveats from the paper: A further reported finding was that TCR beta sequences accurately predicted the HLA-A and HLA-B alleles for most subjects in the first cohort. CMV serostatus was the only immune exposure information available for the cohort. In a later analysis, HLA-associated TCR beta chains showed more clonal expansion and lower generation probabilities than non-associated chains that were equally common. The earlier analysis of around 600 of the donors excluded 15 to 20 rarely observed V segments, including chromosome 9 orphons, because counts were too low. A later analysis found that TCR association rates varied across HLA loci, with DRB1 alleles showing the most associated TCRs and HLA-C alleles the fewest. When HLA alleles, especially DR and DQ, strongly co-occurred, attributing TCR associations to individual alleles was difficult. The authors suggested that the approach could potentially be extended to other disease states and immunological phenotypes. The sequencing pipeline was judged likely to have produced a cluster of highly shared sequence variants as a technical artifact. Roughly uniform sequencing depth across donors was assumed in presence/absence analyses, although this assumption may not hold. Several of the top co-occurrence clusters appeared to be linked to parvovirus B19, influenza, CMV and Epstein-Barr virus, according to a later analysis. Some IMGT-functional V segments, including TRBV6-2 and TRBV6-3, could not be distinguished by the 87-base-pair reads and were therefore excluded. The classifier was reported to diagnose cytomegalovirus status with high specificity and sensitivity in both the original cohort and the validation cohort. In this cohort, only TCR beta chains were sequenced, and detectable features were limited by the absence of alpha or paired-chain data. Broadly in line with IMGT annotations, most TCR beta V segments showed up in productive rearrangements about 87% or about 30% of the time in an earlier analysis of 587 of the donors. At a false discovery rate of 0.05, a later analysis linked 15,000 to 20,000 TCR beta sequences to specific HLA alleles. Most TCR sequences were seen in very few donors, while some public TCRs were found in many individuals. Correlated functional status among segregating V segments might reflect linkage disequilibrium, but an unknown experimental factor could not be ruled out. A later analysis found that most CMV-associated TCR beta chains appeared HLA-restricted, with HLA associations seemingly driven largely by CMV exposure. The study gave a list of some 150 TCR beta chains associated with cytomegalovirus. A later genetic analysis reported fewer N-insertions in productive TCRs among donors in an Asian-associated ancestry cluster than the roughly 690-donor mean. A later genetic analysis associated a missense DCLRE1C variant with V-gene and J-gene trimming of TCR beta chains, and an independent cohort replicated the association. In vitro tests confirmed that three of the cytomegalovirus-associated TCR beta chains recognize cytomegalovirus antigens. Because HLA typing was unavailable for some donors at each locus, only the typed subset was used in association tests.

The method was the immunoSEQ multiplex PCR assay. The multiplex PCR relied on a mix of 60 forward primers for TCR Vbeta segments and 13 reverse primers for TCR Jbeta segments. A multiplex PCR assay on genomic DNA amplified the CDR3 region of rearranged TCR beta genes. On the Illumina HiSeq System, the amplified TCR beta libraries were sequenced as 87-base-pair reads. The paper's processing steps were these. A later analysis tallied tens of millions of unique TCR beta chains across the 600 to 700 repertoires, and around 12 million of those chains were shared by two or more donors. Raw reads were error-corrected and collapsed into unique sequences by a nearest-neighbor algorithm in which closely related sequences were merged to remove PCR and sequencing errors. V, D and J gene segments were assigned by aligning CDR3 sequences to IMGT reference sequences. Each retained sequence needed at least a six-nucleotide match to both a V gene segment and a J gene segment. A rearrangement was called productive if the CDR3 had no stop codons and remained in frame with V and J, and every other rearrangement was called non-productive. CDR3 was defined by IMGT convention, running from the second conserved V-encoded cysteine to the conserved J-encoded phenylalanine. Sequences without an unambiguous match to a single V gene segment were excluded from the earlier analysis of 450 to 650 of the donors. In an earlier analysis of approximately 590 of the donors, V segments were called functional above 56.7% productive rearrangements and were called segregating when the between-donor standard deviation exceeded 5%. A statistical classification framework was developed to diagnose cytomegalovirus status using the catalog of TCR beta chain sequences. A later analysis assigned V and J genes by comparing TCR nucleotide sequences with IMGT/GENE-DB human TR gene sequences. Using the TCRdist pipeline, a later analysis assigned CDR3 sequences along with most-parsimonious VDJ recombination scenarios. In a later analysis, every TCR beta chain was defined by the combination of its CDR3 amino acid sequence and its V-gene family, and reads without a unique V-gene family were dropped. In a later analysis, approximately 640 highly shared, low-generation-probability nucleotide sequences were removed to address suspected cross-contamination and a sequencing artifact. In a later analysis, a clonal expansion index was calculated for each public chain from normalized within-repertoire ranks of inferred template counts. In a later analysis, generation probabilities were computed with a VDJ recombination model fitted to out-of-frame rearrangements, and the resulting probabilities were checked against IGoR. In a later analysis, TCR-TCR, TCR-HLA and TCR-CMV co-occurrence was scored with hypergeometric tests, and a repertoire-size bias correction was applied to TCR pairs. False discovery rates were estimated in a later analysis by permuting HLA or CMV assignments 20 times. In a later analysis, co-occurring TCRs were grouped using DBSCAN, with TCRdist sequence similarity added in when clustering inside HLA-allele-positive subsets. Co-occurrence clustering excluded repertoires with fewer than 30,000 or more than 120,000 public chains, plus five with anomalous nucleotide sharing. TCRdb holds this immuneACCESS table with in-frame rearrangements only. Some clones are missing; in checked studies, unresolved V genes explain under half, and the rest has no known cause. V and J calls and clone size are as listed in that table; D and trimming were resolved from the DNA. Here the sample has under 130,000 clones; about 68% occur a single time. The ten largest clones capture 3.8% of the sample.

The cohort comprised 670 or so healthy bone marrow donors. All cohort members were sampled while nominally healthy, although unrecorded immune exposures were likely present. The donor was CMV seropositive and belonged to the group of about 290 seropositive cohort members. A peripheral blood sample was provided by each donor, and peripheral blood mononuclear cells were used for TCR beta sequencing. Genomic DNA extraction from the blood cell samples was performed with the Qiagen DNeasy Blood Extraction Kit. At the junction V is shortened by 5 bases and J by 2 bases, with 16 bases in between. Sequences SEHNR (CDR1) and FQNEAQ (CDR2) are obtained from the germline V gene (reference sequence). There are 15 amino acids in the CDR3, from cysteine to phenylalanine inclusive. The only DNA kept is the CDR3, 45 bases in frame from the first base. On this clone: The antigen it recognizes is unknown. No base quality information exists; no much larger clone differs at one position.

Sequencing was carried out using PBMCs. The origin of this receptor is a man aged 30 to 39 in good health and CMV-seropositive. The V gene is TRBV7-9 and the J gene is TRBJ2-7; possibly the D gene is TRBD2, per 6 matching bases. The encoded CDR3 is CASSPERGDPYEQYF. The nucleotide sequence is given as TGTGCCAGCAGCCCCGAGCGCGGGGACCCCTACGAGCAGTACTTC. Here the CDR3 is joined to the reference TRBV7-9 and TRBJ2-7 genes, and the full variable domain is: DTGVSQNPRHKITKRGQNVTFRCDPISEHNRLYWYRQTLGQGPEFLTYFQNEAQLEKSRLLSDRFSAERPKGSFSTLEIQRTEQGDSAMYLCASSPERGDPYEQYFGPGTRLTVT.